Detailed here is one TCR beta chain. While infection was still active, Seattle patients were enrolled and then followed longitudinally. This sample stems from a study of blood T cell repertoires in COVID-19. Whole-study context: Sample material is recorded as cDNA or gDNA derived from T cells, B-cell-depleted T cells, or PBMCs.

Methods used by the authors: Reference gene primer amplification gave nucleated cell count estimates. Profiled with immunoSEQ multiplex PCR; TCRdb holds only in-frame clones, not every one. V, J and clone size reflect that table, while D and trimming were determined from the DNA. The repertoire holds tens of thousands of clones, with 89% as singletons. There are 13 residues in the CDR3. Between the trimmed V and J ends, which lost 8 bases and 1 base, there was a span of 11 bases. The germline CDR1 and CDR2 sequences are MGHDK and SYGVNS. The chain uses TRBV25-1 and TRBJ2-5; weak D call: TRBD1 (5 bases). The TCR sequence derives from a man between 60 and 75 years old with COVID-19, enrolled during active disease. The source material was peripheral blood. Here the CDR3 reads CASGDRSQETQYF. CDR3 coding DNA: TGTGCCAGCGGAGACAGATCCCAAGAGACCCAGTACTTC.